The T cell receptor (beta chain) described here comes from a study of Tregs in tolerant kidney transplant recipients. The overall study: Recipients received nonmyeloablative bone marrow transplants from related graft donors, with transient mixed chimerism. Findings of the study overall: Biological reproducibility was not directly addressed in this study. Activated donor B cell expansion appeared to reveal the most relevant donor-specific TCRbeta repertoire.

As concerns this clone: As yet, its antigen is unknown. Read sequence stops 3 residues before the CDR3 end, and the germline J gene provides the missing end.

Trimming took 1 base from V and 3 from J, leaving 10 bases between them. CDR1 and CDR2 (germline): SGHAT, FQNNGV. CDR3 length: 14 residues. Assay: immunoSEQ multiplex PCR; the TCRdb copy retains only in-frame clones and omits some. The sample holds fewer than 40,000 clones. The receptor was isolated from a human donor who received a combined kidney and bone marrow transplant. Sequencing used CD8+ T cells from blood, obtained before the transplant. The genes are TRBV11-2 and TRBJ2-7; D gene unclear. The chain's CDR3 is CASSLGSGVYEQYF. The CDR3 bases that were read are TGTGCCAGCAGCTTAGGCTCAGGAGTCTACGAG. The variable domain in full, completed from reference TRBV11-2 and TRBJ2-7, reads EAGVAQSPRYKIIEKRQSVAFWCNPISGHATLYWYQQILGQGPKLLIQFQNNGVVDDSQLPKDRFSAERLKGVDSTLKIQPAKLEDSAVYLCASSLGSGVYEQYFGPGTRLTVT.